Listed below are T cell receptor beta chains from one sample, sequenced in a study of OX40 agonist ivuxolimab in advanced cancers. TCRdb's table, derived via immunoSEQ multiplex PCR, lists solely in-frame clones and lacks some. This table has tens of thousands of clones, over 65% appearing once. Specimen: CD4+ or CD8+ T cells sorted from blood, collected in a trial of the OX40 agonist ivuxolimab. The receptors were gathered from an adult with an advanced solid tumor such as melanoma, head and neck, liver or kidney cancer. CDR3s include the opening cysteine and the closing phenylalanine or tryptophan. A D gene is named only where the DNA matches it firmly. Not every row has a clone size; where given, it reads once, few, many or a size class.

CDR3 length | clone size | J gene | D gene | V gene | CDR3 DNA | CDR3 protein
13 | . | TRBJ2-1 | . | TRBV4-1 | TGCGCCAGCAGCCAAATTAATTACAATGAGCAGTTCTTC | CASSQINYNEQFF
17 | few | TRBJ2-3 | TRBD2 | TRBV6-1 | TGTGCCAGCAGTGAAATCATACTAGCGGGAATCACAGATACGCAGTATTTT | CASSEIILAGITDTQYF
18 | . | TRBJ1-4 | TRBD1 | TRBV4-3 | TGCGCCAGCAGCCAAGATCGCCAGGACAGGAGGCTTAATGAAAAACTGTTTTTT | CASSQDRQDRRLNEKLFF
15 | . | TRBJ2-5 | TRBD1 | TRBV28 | TGTGCCAGCATCCCGGACAGGGTGTACCAAGAGACCCAGTACTTC | CASIPDRVYQETQYF
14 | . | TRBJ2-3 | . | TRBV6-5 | TGTGCCAGCAAAATGGTGGGGAGCACAGATACGCAGTATTTT | CASKMVGSTDTQYF
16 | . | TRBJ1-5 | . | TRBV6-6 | TGTGCCAGCAGTTATCTTAGGGAAAGCGGCAATCAGCCCCAGCATTTT | CASSYLRESGNQPQHF
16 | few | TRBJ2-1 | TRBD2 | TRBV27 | TGTGCCAGCAGTACAAGATTAGCGGGAGGTCCGAATGAGCAGTTCTTC | CASSTRLAGGPNEQFF
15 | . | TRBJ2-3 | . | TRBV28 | TGTGCCAGCAGTTTAAACCGGCGAGGCTGGGATACGCAGTATTTT | CASSLNRRGWDTQYF
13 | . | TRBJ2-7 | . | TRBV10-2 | TGCGCCAGCAGAATAGCGGATTCCTACGAGCAGTACTTC | CASRIADSYEQYF
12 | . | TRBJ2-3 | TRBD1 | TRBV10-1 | TGCGCCAGCGGGACAGGTTTAGATACGCAGTATTTT | CASGTGLDTQYF
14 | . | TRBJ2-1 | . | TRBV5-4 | TGTGCCAGCAGCCAAGGGCTAGAATACAATGAGCAGTTCTTC | CASSQGLEYNEQFF
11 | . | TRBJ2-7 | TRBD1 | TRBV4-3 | TGCGCCAGCAGCCAAGCCGGGACAGTATACTTC | CASSQAGTVYF
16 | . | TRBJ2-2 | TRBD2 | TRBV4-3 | TGCGCCAGCAGCCCCATCCGTAGCGGGGGTAGCGGGGAGCTGTTTTTT | CASSPIRSGGSGELFF
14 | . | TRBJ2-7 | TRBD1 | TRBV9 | TGTGCCAGCAGCTCGGGACAGGGTATCAACGAGCAGTACTTC | CASSSGQGINEQYF
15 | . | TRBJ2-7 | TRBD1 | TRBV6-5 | TGTGCCAGCAGTTACCTAGGGACAGGGTGGTACGAGCAGTACTTC | CASSYLGTGWYEQYF
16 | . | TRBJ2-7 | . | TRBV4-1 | TGCGCCAGCAGCTTATTTACAGGGTTGAGCTCCTACGAGCAGTACTTC | CASSLFTGLSSYEQYF
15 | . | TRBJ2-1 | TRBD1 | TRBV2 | TGTGCCAGCAGTCAGGGGGAAAGCTCCTACAATGAGCAGTTCTTC | CASSQGESSYNEQFF
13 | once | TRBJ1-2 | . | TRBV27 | TGTGCCAGCAGTTTAAGAGGGAAAGGTGGCTACACCTTC | CASSLRGKGGYTF
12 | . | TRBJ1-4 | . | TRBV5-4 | TGTGCCAGCAGCTCGTTTGGGGGACGAATCCATTTT | CASSSFGGRIHF
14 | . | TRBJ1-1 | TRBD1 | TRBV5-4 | TGTGCCAGCAGCTTCGGGGACAGTAACACTGAAGCTTTCTTT | CASSFGDSNTEAFF
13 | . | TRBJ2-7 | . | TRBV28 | TGTGCCAGCAGTTATGACAGCTCCTACGAGCAGTACTTC | CASSYDSSYEQYF
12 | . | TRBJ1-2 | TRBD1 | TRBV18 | TGTGCCAGCTCAACTACAGGGGGTGGCTACACCTTC | CASSTTGGGYTF
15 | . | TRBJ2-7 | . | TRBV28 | TGTGCCAGCAGTGCTCCGGACTCCCGGGGCTACGAGCAGTACTTC | CASSAPDSRGYEQYF
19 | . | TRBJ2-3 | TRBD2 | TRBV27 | TGTGCCAGCAGTTTAAATCCAGCGGGGGGGCTCCTATCCACAGATACGCAGTATTTT | CASSLNPAGGLLSTDTQYF
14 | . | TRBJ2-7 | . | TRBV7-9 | TGTGCCAGCGCATTCGGTGGAGGGCTCCACGAGCAGTACTTC | CASAFGGGLHEQYF
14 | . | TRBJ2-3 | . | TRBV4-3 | TGCGCCAGCAGCCAAGATTCCCGGGGAAGTACGCAGTATTTT | CASSQDSRGSTQYF